The clone carrying this TCR beta chain was observed a few times. The data belong to a study of human T cells and chemical hapten exposure. This CDR3 comprises 16 residues. V gave up 3 bases and J gave up 2 bases, with 14 bases separating them. CDR1 is SGHVS, CDR2 FNYEAQ, per germline. Time point noted: patch test 1, 2 weeks after DPC sensitization. Treatment here: therapeutic diphenylcyclopropenone sensitization with weekly scalp DPC. MiXCR, applied by TCRdb to the RACE reads, yields one record per CDR3 protein. The sample includes about 120,000 distinct CDR3 sequences, about 13% of them seen just once.

Sample: whole blood, taken in connection with sensitization to the hapten diphenylcyclopropenone (DPC). The sequence derives from a man aged 18 to 30 with alopecia areata. Some clones in this sample may be carry-over from other donors' samples. This rearrangement joins TRBV7-6 to TRBJ2-1; D is possibly TRBD1 (7 bases). The CDR3 DNA reads TGTGCCAGCAGCTTGACAGGGAGGATTGCCTACAATGAGCAGTTCTTC. Its protein is CASSLTGRIAYNEQFF.